The rows below give T cell receptor beta chains drawn from one sample of a study of blood T cell repertoires in COVID-19. Assay: immunoSEQ multiplex PCR; the TCRdb copy retains only in-frame clones and omits some. The sample contains 300,000 to 450,000 clones, approximately 86% of which appear only once. Sequenced material: peripheral blood. All receptors come from a human donor in a cohort sampled during active COVID-19. CDR3s include the opening cysteine and the closing phenylalanine or tryptophan. The order of the fields is clone size, V gene, D gene, J gene, CDR3 DNA, CDR3 protein. A D gene is named only where the DNA matches it firmly. The size of a clone is reported for some rows only, either as once, few or many, or as a class for expanded clones.

-	TRBV3-1/TRBV3-2	-	TRBJ1-6	TGTGCCAGCAGCCAATTTCCGGGGAATTCACCCCTCCACTTT	CASSQFPGNSPLHF
-	TRBV3-1/TRBV3-2	TRBD2	TRBJ2-5	TGTGCCAGCAGCCTAAGGACTAGCGGGGGAAGAGGGACCCAGTACTTC	CASSLRTSGGRGTQYF
once	TRBV6-5	-	TRBJ1-2	TGTGCCAGCCCAGCAGGCTCTAACTATGGCTACACCTTC	CASPAGSNYGYTF
-	TRBV2	-	TRBJ1-2	TGTGCCAGCAGTCCACTTAGCTATGGCTACACCTTC	CASSPLSYGYTF
-	TRBV5-8	TRBD2	TRBJ2-1	TGTGCCAGCAGCCTCTGGACTAGCGGGAGGGTTCGCAATGAGCAGTTCTTC	CASSLWTSGRVRNEQFF
-	TRBV28	-	TRBJ2-5	TGTGCCAGCAGACGGGTAAGGGACACGGGTGAGACCCAGTACTTC	CASRRVRDTGETQYF
-	TRBV3-1/TRBV3-2	-	TRBJ1-2	TGTGCCAGCAGCCAAACTACAGGGTCTTACGGCTACACCTTC	CASSQTTGSYGYTF
once	TRBV27	-	TRBJ2-7	TGTGCCAGCAGTCTCACTAAGCCCCCTTCCTACGAGCAGTACTTC	CASSLTKPPSYEQYF
-	TRBV28	TRBD2	TRBJ2-5	TGTGCCAGCAGTTTAAGTGCGGGAGGCTACGAGACCCAGTACTTC	CASSLSAGGYETQYF
-	TRBV9	TRBD1	TRBJ1-1	TGTGCCAGCAGCGTAGAGACAGGGGCTACTGAAGCTTTCTTT	CASSVETGATEAFF
once	TRBV28	-	TRBJ2-4	-	CASSSSGGTKNIQYF
-	TRBV28	TRBD2	TRBJ2-1	TGTGCCAGCAGAACCCCTGCGGGAGGTCGGAATGAGCAGTTCTTC	CASRTPAGGRNEQFF
once	TRBV5-4	-	TRBJ2-7	TGTGCCAGCAGTAACTGGTACTCCTACGAGCAGTACTTC	CASSNWYSYEQYF
-	TRBV7-2	TRBD2	TRBJ2-3	TGTGCCAGCAGCTCTGGGACTAGAGATACGCAGTATTTT	CASSSGTRDTQYF
few	TRBV7-6	-	TRBJ2-7	TGTGCCAGCAGCTTAGGTGGGATAGGAGGTTCCTACGAGCAGTACTTC	CASSLGGIGGSYEQYF
-	TRBV19	TRBD2	TRBJ2-3	TGTGCCAGTAGAGCGGGACCTAGCACAGATACGCAGTATTTT	CASRAGPSTDTQYF
-	TRBV9	TRBD2	TRBJ2-1	TGTGCCAGCAGCTCACAGGCGGGAGGGCCAAAACCACATGAGCAGTTCTTC	CASSSQAGGPKPHEQFF
-	TRBV28	-	TRBJ2-7	TGTGCCAGCACGGCGGGAAGCTCCTACGAGCAGTACTTC	CASTAGSSYEQYF
-	TRBV30	TRBD2	TRBJ2-1	TGTGCCTGGACCCCATGGAGACTAGCGGAGTCGGGTGAGCAGTTCTTC	CAWTPWRLAESGEQFF
-	TRBV6-5	-	TRBJ1-5	TGTGCCAGCAGACGGGACACTAGCAATCAGCCCCAGCATTTT	CASRRDTSNQPQHF
-	TRBV7-8	TRBD1	TRBJ1-4	TGTGCCAGCAGACAACAGGGGTTAGAGGAAAAACTGTTTTTT	CASRQQGLEEKLFF
once	TRBV7-2	-	TRBJ1-5	TGTGCCAGCAGCTCCAAAGCAGGGAGCAATCAGCCCCAGCATTTT	CASSSKAGSNQPQHF
once	TRBV6-2/TRBV6-3	-	TRBJ2-3	TGTGCCAGCAGTTATCCCGGGACTAGCACAGATACGCAGTATTTT	CASSYPGTSTDTQYF
-	TRBV27	-	TRBJ2-3	TGTGCCAGCAGTTTTCTGTCAGGCACAGATACGCAGTATTTT	CASSFLSGTDTQYF
-	TRBV5-1	-	TRBJ2-7	TGCGCCAGCAGCTTGGTACCGGACTCCCCCGGGGAGCAGTACTTC	CASSLVPDSPGEQYF
-	TRBV5-8	TRBD2	TRBJ2-7	TGTGCCAGCAGCTCGGGGGGGGTCGAGCAGTACTTC	CASSSGGVEQYF
-	TRBV4-1	TRBD1	TRBJ1-2	TGCGCCAGCAGCAGTTCCGGGACAGCCTATGGCTACACCTTC	CASSSSGTAYGYTF
-	TRBV3-1/TRBV3-2	-	TRBJ1-4	TGTGCCAGCAGCCAAGACACCGAGGGTCCCGAAAAACTGTTTTTT	CASSQDTEGPEKLFF
-	TRBV6-5	-	TRBJ2-7	TGTGCCAGCAGCAGGGCAGACGGGGGTTGGGAGCAGTACTTC	CASSRADGGWEQYF
-	TRBV2	-	TRBJ2-5	TGTGCCAGCACCGAACGGGAGACCCAGTACTTC	CASTERETQYF
-	TRBV7-9	-	TRBJ2-7	TGTGCCAGCAGCCGGGACAGGGTGGCTAGCGGGACTAACGGAATGGTCTACGAGCAGTACTTC	CASSRDRVASGTNGMVYEQYF
-	TRBV18	-	TRBJ2-5	TGTGCCAGCTCACCCGCGGGTACCCAAGAGACCCAGTACTTC	CASSPAGTQETQYF
-	TRBV11-2	TRBD1	TRBJ1-3	TGTGCCAGCAGCTTATCCGGGACAGCCTCCTCTGGAAACACCATATATTTT	CASSLSGTASSGNTIYF
once	TRBV3-1/TRBV3-2	-	TRBJ2-2	TGTGCCAGCAGCCAAGCTGGGCGCCCGAACACCGGGGAGCTGTTTTTT	CASSQAGRPNTGELFF
-	TRBV27	TRBD1	TRBJ2-5	TGTGCCAGCAGTTTGGACAGGGGGGTCCAAGAGACCCAGTACTTC	CASSLDRGVQETQYF
-	TRBV7-9	-	TRBJ1-4	TGTGCCAGCAGCCAACAGCAGGGCATTAATGAAAAACTGTTTTTT	CASSQQQGINEKLFF
-	TRBV18	TRBD2	TRBJ2-2	TGTGCCAGCTCACCACCGGGGACTAGCGACACCGGGGAGCTGTTTTTT	CASSPPGTSDTGELFF
once	TRBV5-1	-	TRBJ1-1	TGCGCCAGCAGTGGGGAGGGGATGAACACTGAAGCTTTCTTT	CASSGEGMNTEAFF
-	TRBV4-1	TRBD1	TRBJ1-1	TGCGCCAGCAGCCAGAGTACAGGGGGCGACACTGAAGCTTTCTTT	CASSQSTGGDTEAFF
-	TRBV5-6	TRBD1	TRBJ1-3	TGTGCCAGCAGCTTGGGAGACAGGGGAATAAACACCATATATTTT	CASSLGDRGINTIYF
-	TRBV5-1	-	TRBJ2-7	TGCGCCAGCAGATTGCTGCAGGGTAGCTCCTACGAGCAGTACTTC	CASRLLQGSSYEQYF
-	TRBV5-1	TRBD2	TRBJ2-1	TGCGCCAGCAGCACCCCGGGACTAGCGAGCAGCTCCTACAATGAGCAGTTCTTC	CASSTPGLASSSYNEQFF
-	TRBV6-1	-	TRBJ2-7	TGTGCCAGCAGTGAAGCGCTTAGTCGGCTAGATGGCTACGAGCAGTACTTC	CASSEALSRLDGYEQYF
once	TRBV18	TRBD2	TRBJ2-1	TGTGCCAGCTCACTCCGACTAGCGGGAGAGGATGAGCAGTTCTTC	CASSLRLAGEDEQFF
-	TRBV25-1	TRBD1	TRBJ2-3	TGTGCCAGCAGTGCAGACAGGGGGGAGGGAGATACGCAGTATTTT	CASSADRGEGDTQYF
-	TRBV19	-	TRBJ2-3	TGTGCCAGTAGTATTGGGTCAGGCCACACAGATACGCAGTATTTT	CASSIGSGHTDTQYF
-	TRBV2	TRBD1	TRBJ1-6	TGTGCCAGCAGCGAACCGGGACAGGGGTTCTATTCACCCCTCCACTTT	CASSEPGQGFYSPLHF
once	TRBV2	TRBD2	TRBJ2-1	TGTGCCAGCAGTTCGGGCGGGGGGAAGAATGAGCAGTTCTTC	CASSSGGGKNEQFF
-	TRBV2	-	TRBJ1-1	TGTGCCAGCAGTGTCCGGCAGGGCACTGAAGCTTTCTTT	CASSVRQGTEAFF